Sequencing of this TCR beta chain was carried out in a study of response to subunit inactivated influenza vaccine. MiXCR was run by TCRdb on the RT-PCR reads, yielding one entry per CDR3 protein. The sample lists some 520,000 distinct CDR3 sequences; 15% to 20% were seen once. The germline V gene has CDR1 SGHTA and CDR2 FQGNSA. CDR3 size: 14 residues. V lost 5 bases, J lost 4 bases, and 12 bases lay in between. Whole-study findings and limits: Only a handful of new T cells, the authors suggested, are recruited with each seasonal influenza vaccination.

This clonotype was counted many times. The antigen is not known. This clonotype was sampled from a man aged 50-75 years who received an inactivated influenza vaccine. The input for sequencing was CD4+ T cells sorted from PBMCs, taken approximately 25 months after vaccination. The chain carries TRBV7-2 and TRBJ2-1; D possibly corresponds to TRBD2 (6 bases). The CDR3 here is CASSPGTPYNEQFF. DNA of the CDR3: TGTGCCAGCAGCCCCGGGACTCCGTACAATGAGCAGTTCTTC.